This T cell receptor beta chain was obtained from a study of T cell repertoires in cytomegalovirus infection. Across the study: Evidence of both CMV infection and a matching HLA type came from public TCR beta signatures.

This clonotype has only a few counts. Its target is not known. TCRdb re-called the reads through MiXCR, storing one row per CDR3 protein. This repertoire shows approximately 160,000 distinct CDR3 sequences, roughly 17% found once; its top ten account for roughly a sixth. Study conclusions and caveats: Ex vivo responses were dominated by HLA-C-restricted CMV-specific TCR beta clonotypes.

The CDR3 has 11 amino acids. V gave up 6 bases and J gave up 15 bases, with 15 bases separating them. In germline, CDR1 is MDHEN, CDR2 SYDVKM. The source is a human donor in good health (CMV status not recorded). Some clones in this sample may be carry-over from other donors' samples. Material: CD8+ T cells from PBMCs. This chain joins TRBV28 and TRBJ2-1, with D possibly called TRBD1 or TRBD2 (5 bases each). CDR3 bases: TGTGCCAGCAGACGGGACCGCAGCCGGTTCTTC. This translates into CASRRDRSRFF.